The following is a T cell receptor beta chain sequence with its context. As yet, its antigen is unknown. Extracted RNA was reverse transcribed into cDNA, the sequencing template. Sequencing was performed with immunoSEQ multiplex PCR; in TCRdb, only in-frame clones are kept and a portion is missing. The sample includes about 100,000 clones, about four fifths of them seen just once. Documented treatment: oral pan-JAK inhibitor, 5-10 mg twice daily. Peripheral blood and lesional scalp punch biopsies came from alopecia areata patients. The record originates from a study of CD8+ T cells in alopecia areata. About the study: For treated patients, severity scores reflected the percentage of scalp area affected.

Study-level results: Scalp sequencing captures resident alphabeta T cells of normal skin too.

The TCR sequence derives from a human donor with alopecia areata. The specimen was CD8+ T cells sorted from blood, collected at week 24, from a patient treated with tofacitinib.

The CDR3 nucleotides read TGTGCCAGCAGTTACCCTTACACAGATACGCAGTATTTT. Its translation is CASSYPYTDTQYF. The V and J genes are TRBV6-6 and TRBJ2-3; D unclear. Trimming removed 2 bases at V and 2 bases at J, with 5 bases between. From germline, CDR1 is MNHNY and CDR2 SVGAGI (reference sequence). This CDR3 spans 13 amino acids.